This T cell receptor (beta chain) was recorded in a study of tumour-infiltrating T cells in Burkitt lymphoma. Study-wide background: Repertoire clonality predicted overall and progression-free survival.

CDR1 is LNHDA and CDR2 is SQIVND in the germline V gene (reference sequence). V was pared by 6 bases and J by 0 bases, with 23 bases between. The CDR3 spans 19 residues. Produced via immunoSEQ multiplex PCR; TCRdb's table is partial and in-frame only. The data contain roughly 9,100 clones, 62% of them singletons. The sequence came from a human donor with diffuse large B-cell lymphoma. This sequence joins TRBV19 and TRBJ1-4, with a possible D match to TRBD1 (5 bases). The sequencing input was tumor tissue. The CDR3 DNA reads as TGTGCCAGTAGCCTGACTGGGGGGACCCCTGGCACAACTAATGAAAAACTGTTTTTT. Amino acids: CASSLTGGTPGTTNEKLFF.